The 4 T cell receptor beta chains below were found in one sample sequenced in a study of blood T cell repertoires in COVID-19. Some clones are missing from TCRdb's copy, which holds only in-frame ones; the method was immunoSEQ multiplex PCR. Of about 210,000 clones listed, about four fifths are singletons. The sequenced sample was peripheral blood. These receptor sequences come from a woman aged 50 to 65 with active or convalescent COVID-19.

The chain links TRBV18 to TRBJ2-7; D is perhaps TRBD1 (6 bases). Germline values: CDR1 KGHSH, CDR2 LQKENI. The germline V and J ends were trimmed by 3 bases and 3 bases, with 9 bases remaining between them. This CDR3 comprises 13 residues. CDR3 coding DNA: TGTGCCAGCTCACCGCAGGGGAACTACGAGCAGTACTTC. It specifies CASSPQGNYEQYF.

The chain carries TRBV5-1 and TRBJ1-4; the match to TRBD1 covers 8 bases. The V and J ends lost 7 bases and 8 bases, in that order; junction bases with no gene match: 10. CDR1 and CDR2 (germline): SGHRS, YFSETQ. The CDR3 loop spans 14 amino acids. The DNA for the CDR3 is TGCGCCAGCGGTCGGACAGGGCTGGGAGAAAAACTGTTTTTT. Translated, it gives CASGRTGLGEKLFF.

The rearrangement joins TRBV6-5 to TRBJ2-5; TRBD1 might be the D (6 bases). This CDR3 region has 14 residues. V was clipped by 0 bases and J by 5 bases, with 10 bases between them. The germline CDR1 and CDR2 sequences are MNHEY and SVGAGI. CDR3 protein: CASSYSTGLETQYF. The CDR3 DNA reads as TGTGCCAGCAGTTACTCGACAGGCTTGGAGACCCAGTACTTC.

This clone has a count of ten or more. The chain links TRBV7-6 to TRBJ2-2, with TRBD1 as a possible D gene (6 bases). The V gene's germline CDR1 is SGHVS and CDR2 FNYEAQ. The CDR3 totals 17 residues. V was trimmed by 1 base and J by 6 bases, leaving 18 bases between them. The CDR3 protein is CASSLGNGQLTAGELFF. DNA of the CDR3: TGTGCCAGCAGCTTAGGGAACGGACAGTTAACAGCCGGGGAGCTGTTTTTT.